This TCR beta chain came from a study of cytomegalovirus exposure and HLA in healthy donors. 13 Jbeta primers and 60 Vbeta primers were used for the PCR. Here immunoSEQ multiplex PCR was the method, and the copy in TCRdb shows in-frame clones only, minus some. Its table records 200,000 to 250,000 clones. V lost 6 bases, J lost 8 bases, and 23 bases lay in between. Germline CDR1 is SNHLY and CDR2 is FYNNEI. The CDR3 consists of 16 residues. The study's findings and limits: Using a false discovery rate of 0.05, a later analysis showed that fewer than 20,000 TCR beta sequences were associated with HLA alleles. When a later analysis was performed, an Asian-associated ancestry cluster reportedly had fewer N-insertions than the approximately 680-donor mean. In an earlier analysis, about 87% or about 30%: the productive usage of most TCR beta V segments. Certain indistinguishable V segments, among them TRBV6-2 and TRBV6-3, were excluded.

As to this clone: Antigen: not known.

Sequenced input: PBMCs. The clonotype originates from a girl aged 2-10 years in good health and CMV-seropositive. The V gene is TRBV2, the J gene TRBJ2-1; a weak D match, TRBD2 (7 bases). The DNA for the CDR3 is TGTGCCAGCAGCCCATGGGGAAGGGGGGGCAGGGATGAGCAGTTCTTC. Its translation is CASSPWGRGGRDEQFF.